Following are 29 T cell receptor beta chains from one sample sequenced in a study of blood T cell repertoires in COVID-19. Assay: immunoSEQ multiplex PCR; the TCRdb copy retains only in-frame clones and omits some. The table shows 35,000 to 50,000 clones, with 80% to 90% occurring only once. Material: peripheral blood. The source is a man aged 65 to 85 with active COVID-19.

This clone was seen only once. V gene TRBV4-2 combines with J gene TRBJ2-3; 8 positions agree with TRBD2. The CDR3 sequence is 15 residues long. In germline, CDR1 is LGHNA, CDR2 YNFKEQ. With V trimmed by 5 bases and J by 3 bases, 7 bases remained unmatched. The CDR3 sequence: CASSYGGGLTDTQYF. The CDR3 region has the DNA TGTGCCAGCAGCTACGGGGGGGGGTTGACAGATACGCAGTATTTT.

The CDR3 spells CASSPTRETQYF. The DNA for the CDR3 is TGTGCCAGCAGCCCTACGAGGGAGACCCAGTACTTC. This chain links TRBV6-2 or TRBV6-3 with TRBJ2-5; D is unclear. V shed 6 bases and J shed 5 bases, with 10 bases lying between them. The CDR3 runs 12 residues. CDR1 is MNHEY, CDR2 SVGEGT, per germline.

The V gene is TRBV9, the J gene TRBJ2-7; 12 bases align to TRBD2. The CDR3 has 17 amino acids. With 0 bases clipped from V and 5 bases from J, the junction kept 9 bases outside the gene matches. Per the germline V gene, CDR1 is SGDLS and CDR2 is YYNGEE. The CDR3 DNA reads as TGTGCCAGCAGCGTAGCCGGGCTAGCGGGGGGGCTCGACGAGCAGTACTTC. It translates to CASSVAGLAGGLDEQYF.

This clone was recorded once. The J gene is TRBJ2-3, the V gene TRBV3-1 (or the pseudogene TRBV3-2); D is unclear. Trimming removed 2 bases from V and 3 bases from J, with 9 bases in between. CDR1 and CDR2 (germline): LGHDT, YNNKEL (reference sequence). The CDR3 contains 14 residues. CDR3 DNA: TGTGCCAGCAGCCAAATGTCAGGTACAGATACGCAGTATTTT. Translation gives CASSQMSGTDTQYF.

In its sample, this clone was seen a few times. This chain links TRBV5-1 with TRBJ2-4, with TRBD2 matching 13 bases. Trimming took 4 bases from V and 0 from J; bases not matched to a gene: 7. Germline-derived CDR1 and CDR2 are SGHRS and YFSETQ. The CDR3 has 18 amino acids. The CDR3 bases are TGCGCCAGCAGCCCCCGACTAGCGGGGGGTGGAGCCAAAAACATTCAGTACTTC. Residues: CASSPRLAGGGAKNIQYF.

The CDR3 protein is CASSQDTGNAYGYTF. The CDR3 DNA sequence: TGCGCCAGCAGCCAAGATACAGGGAACGCCTATGGCTACACCTTC. The chain joins TRBV4-3 to TRBJ1-2; weak D call: TRBD1 (6 bases). In germline, CDR1 is LGHNA, CDR2 YSLEER. The CDR3 spans 15 residues. Between the trimmed V and J ends, which lost 0 bases and 4 bases, there was a span of 12 bases.

CDR3 sequence reads: CASSLSVGLATNEKLFF. The DNA for the CDR3 is TGCGCCAGCAGCTTGTCGGTGGGACTCGCAACTAATGAAAAACTGTTTTTT. This chain connects TRBV5-1 to TRBJ1-4, with TRBD1 as a possible D gene (5 bases). Germline lookup yields CDR1 SGHRS and CDR2 YFSETQ. The CDR3 totals 17 residues. V lost 1 base to trimming and J lost 0 bases, with 13 bases between them. The full variable domain, in which reference TRBV5-1 and TRBJ1-4 provide the parts outside the CDR3, is KAGVTQTPRYLIKTRGQQVTLSCSPISGHRSVSWYQQTPGQGLQFLFEYFSETQRNKGNFPGRFSGRQFSNSRSEMNVSTLELGDSALYLCASSLSVGLATNEKLFFGSGTQLSVL.

The chain's CDR3 is CASSQRQGAEAFF. The CDR3 DNA reads as TGTGCCAGCAGCCAAAGACAGGGGGCTGAAGCTTTCTTT. The V call is TRBV3-1 (or the pseudogene TRBV3-2), the J call TRBJ1-1; 9 nucleotides align to TRBD1. This CDR3 spans 13 amino acids. Germline lookup yields CDR1 LGHDT and CDR2 YNNKEL (reference sequence). V lost 2 bases, J lost 6 bases, and 1 base stayed unmatched.

V usage is TRBV27 and J usage is TRBJ1-6; perhaps TRBD1 as D (6 bases). The CDR3 consists of 15 residues. With 9 bases removed from V and 5 bases from J, the gap between germline ends came to 17 bases. Germline V gene data show CDR1 as MNHEY and CDR2 as SMNVEV (reference sequence). DNA for the CDR3: TGTGCCAGGGTAGACCGCCGGGACAATAATTCACCCCTCCACTTT. Amino acid sequence: CARVDRRDNNSPLHF.

The chain combines TRBV9 with TRBJ1-2; a possible D gene is TRBD1 (6 bases). Per germline, CDR1 SGDLS and CDR2 YYNGEE. The CDR3 spans 11 residues. Trimming left V 3 bases short and J 7 bases short, with 7 bases between. CDR3 DNA sequence: TGTGCCAGCAGCGAGGGGGTTGGCTACACCTTC. Residues: CASSEGVGYTF.

This sequence joins TRBV11-2 and TRBJ1-6, with D unresolved. V lost 6 bases and J 0 bases, leaving 18 bases between the germline ends. Germline lookup yields CDR1 SGHAT and CDR2 FQNNGV. The CDR3 is 18 residues long. The CDR3 nucleotides read TGTGCCAGCAGTCGGGGTCGTATGGGAAGCTCCTATAATTCACCCCTCCACTTT. Residues: CASSRGRMGSSYNSPLHF.

J is TRBJ2-7 and V is TRBV4-1, with TRBD1 matching over 8 bases. Per the germline V gene, CDR1 is MGHRA and CDR2 is YSYEKL. Trimming took 0 bases from V and 6 from J; bases not matched to a gene: 10. This CDR3 has 16 residues. The CDR3 DNA reads as TGCGCCAGCAGCCAAGACCGTGGGGCAGGGGGCGGCGAGCAGTACTTC. This sequence encodes CASSQDRGAGGGEQYF.

The genes are TRBV24-1 and TRBJ2-5; 10 bases agree with TRBD2. The CDR3 covers 14 residues. After removal of 4 bases from V and 5 bases from J, the junction contained 3 bases not matched to a gene. Germline assignment: CDR1 KGHDR and CDR2 SFDVKD. The CDR3 region is CATSDLSGGETQYF. In DNA, the CDR3 is TGTGCCACCAGTGACCTTAGCGGGGGGGAGACCCAGTACTTC.

J is TRBJ2-7 and V is TRBV7-2, with 9 positions matching TRBD1. The CDR3 is 15 amino acids. The germline V gene has CDR1 SGHTA and CDR2 FQGNSA. V lost 2 bases to trimming and J lost 5 bases; unmatched junction nucleotides: 7. The CDR3 bases are TGTGCCAGCAGCTTATTCATCGGACAGGGGAACGAGCAGTACTTC. This sequence encodes CASSLFIGQGNEQYF.

This clone appeared once. This chain links TRBV28 with TRBJ2-3, with 15 positions matching TRBD2. V gave up 4 bases and J gave up 5 bases; unmatched junction bases: 7. Germline V gene lookup returns CDR1 MDHEN and CDR2 SYDVKM. The CDR3 has 17 residues. CDR3 bases: TGTGCCAGCAGTTCCGGGACTAGCGGGGGGCGGGTAGATACGCAGTATTTT. This translates into CASSSGTSGGRVDTQYF.

The gene calls are TRBV28 and TRBJ2-5; 9 nucleotides line up with TRBD2. Germline-derived CDR1 and CDR2 are MDHEN and SYDVKM. The CDR3 extends over 15 amino acids. V shed 2 bases and J 5 bases; nucleotides not matched to a gene: 6. The CDR3: CASSLVAGGAETQYF. The CDR3 DNA reads TGTGCCAGCAGTTTAGTGGCGGGGGGGGCGGAGACCCAGTACTTC.

The chain uses TRBV6-5 and TRBJ1-1, with D possibly matching TRBD1 (5 bases). Germline values: CDR1 MNHEY, CDR2 SVGAGI. V lost 8 bases and J lost 2, with 18 bases in between. This CDR3 is built from 15 residues. The CDR3 spells CASDPPAWGNTEAFF. The DNA for the CDR3 is TGTGCCAGCGATCCTCCCGCGTGGGGCAACACTGAAGCTTTCTTT.

The count of this clone is one. This chain uses TRBV19 with TRBJ2-7; D is undetermined. The CDR3 is 16 residues long. Per the germline V gene, CDR1 is LNHDA and CDR2 is SQIVND (reference sequence). V lost 2 bases and J lost 0, with 14 bases in between. The CDR3 protein is CASSIFLSTSSYEQYF. DNA of the CDR3: TGTGCCAGTAGTATATTTCTGTCAACGAGCTCCTACGAGCAGTACTTC.

V is TRBV5-1 and J is TRBJ2-7; D not resolved. The V end was cut by 0 bases, the J end by 2 bases, with 9 bases between. CDR3 length: 14 residues. The germline gives CDR1 SGHRS, CDR2 YFSETQ. DNA of the CDR3: TGCGCCAGCAGCTTGGGCCCAGGTACCTACGAGCAGTACTTC. Its translation: CASSLGPGTYEQYF.

The rearrangement uses TRBV7-9 and TRBJ2-4; TRBD2 matches at 7 bases. CDR3 length: 15 residues. Germline values: CDR1 SEHNR, CDR2 FQNEAQ (reference sequence). The V gene end was trimmed by 6 bases and the J gene end by 1 base; junction bases not matched to a gene: 6. The CDR3 protein is CASSYAGGAKNIQYF. In nucleotides, the CDR3 is TGTGCCAGCAGTTACGCCGGGGGGGCCAAAAACATTCAGTACTTC. The full variable domain, with the rest looked up from reference TRBV7-9 and TRBJ2-4, is DTGVSQNPRHKITKRGQNVTFRCDPISEHNRLYWYRQTLGQGPEFLTYFQNEAQLEKSRLLSDRFSAERPKGSFSTLEIQRTEQGDSAMYLCASSYAGGAKNIQYFGAGTRLSVL.

The rearrangement links TRBV5-4 to TRBJ1-2, with D maybe TRBD1 (6 bases). The CDR3 loop spans 12 amino acids. Looked up from germline, CDR1 is SGHNT and CDR2 is YYREEE (reference sequence). Trimming took off 1 base at V and 6 bases at J, with 7 bases between the two ends. The DNA for the CDR3 is TGTGCCAGCAGCTTGTGGGACAATGGCTACACCTTC. Translation gives CASSLWDNGYTF.

The J gene is TRBJ2-7, the V gene TRBV20-1, with 9 bases fitting TRBD1. The trim removed 3 bases at V and 7 bases at J, leaving 19 bases unmatched. CDR1 is DFQATT and CDR2 is SNEGSKA in the germline V gene (reference sequence). The CDR3 has 17 residues. This chain's CDR3 is CSASDTRPDRGGEEQYF. CDR3 sequence (DNA): TGCAGTGCTAGTGACACTCGACCGGACAGGGGAGGAGAAGAGCAGTACTTC.

This sequence joins TRBV19 and TRBJ1-2; D remains unclear. The germline V and J ends were trimmed by 11 bases and 2 bases, with 24 bases remaining between them. Germline lookup yields CDR1 LNHDA and CDR2 SQIVND (reference sequence). The CDR3 is made up of 16 amino acids. The CDR3 protein is CARVKSGDERNYGYTF. The DNA of the CDR3 is TGTGCCCGGGTTAAGTCCGGGGATGAACGGAACTATGGCTACACCTTC.

The chain recombines TRBV5-5 with TRBJ2-7; a possible D gene is TRBD1 (6 bases). Germline assignment: CDR1 SGHKS and CDR2 YYEKEE (reference sequence). Trimming cost V 4 bases and J 3 bases, with 17 bases left between them. The CDR3 is 15 amino acids. This CDR3 is CASSLGDTNLYEQYF. The CDR3 coding sequence is TGTGCCAGCAGCCTAGGGGACACTAATCTCTACGAGCAGTACTTC.

The V gene is TRBV7-2, the J gene TRBJ1-1, with 9 bases matching TRBD1. V shed 5 bases, J shed 3 bases, and the junction held 1 base outside the gene matches. Germline V gives CDR1 SGHTA, CDR2 FQGNSA. CDR3 size: 13 residues. CDR3 sequence (DNA): TGTGCCAGCAGCCGGGACAGGGACACTGAAGCTTTCTTT. This sequence encodes CASSRDRDTEAFF.

The chain joins TRBV4-1 to TRBJ2-7; D is possibly TRBD2 (5 bases). The CDR3 contains 14 residues. Germline V gene lookup returns CDR1 MGHRA and CDR2 YSYEKL. Trimming cost V 0 bases and J 6 bases, with 12 bases left between them. This CDR3 reads CASSQEALGGEQYF. CDR3 DNA: TGCGCCAGCAGCCAAGAGGCCCTAGGAGGCGAGCAGTACTTC.

The chain joins TRBV28 to TRBJ2-7; the D is unclear. The germline V gene encodes CDR1 MDHEN and CDR2 SYDVKM. Trimming removed 4 bases at V and 1 base at J, with 8 bases between. The length of the CDR3 is 13 residues. CDR3 in DNA: TGTGCCAGCAGTTCCACAGCTTCCTACGAGCAGTACTTC. Protein product: CASSSTASYEQYF.

The chain has TRBV7-9 and TRBJ2-2; weak D call: TRBD2 (5 bases). The CDR3 is made up of 16 amino acids. Germline CDR1 SEHNR, CDR2 FQNEAQ (reference sequence). Trimming took off 5 bases at V and 3 bases at J, with 16 bases between the two ends. The CDR3, as DNA: TGTGCCAGCAGCCCCCGGACTGCTCGAGACACCGGGGAGCTGTTTTTT. Amino acid sequence: CASSPRTARDTGELFF. Using reference TRBV7-9 and TRBJ2-2 for the parts outside the CDR3, the full variable domain is DTGVSQNPRHKITKRGQNVTFRCDPISEHNRLYWYRQTLGQGPEFLTYFQNEAQLEKSRLLSDRFSAERPKGSFSTLEIQRTEQGDSAMYLCASSPRTARDTGELFFGEGSRLTVL.

The rearrangement uses TRBV12-3 or TRBV12-4 and TRBJ2-3; the D gene is possibly TRBD2 (6 bases). Trimming pared 5 bases from V and 6 bases from J, leaving 9 bases between. This CDR3 comprises 12 residues. CDR3 sequence reads: CASSPLADTQYF. DNA for the CDR3: TGTGCCAGCAGTCCACTAGCCGATACGCAGTATTTT.